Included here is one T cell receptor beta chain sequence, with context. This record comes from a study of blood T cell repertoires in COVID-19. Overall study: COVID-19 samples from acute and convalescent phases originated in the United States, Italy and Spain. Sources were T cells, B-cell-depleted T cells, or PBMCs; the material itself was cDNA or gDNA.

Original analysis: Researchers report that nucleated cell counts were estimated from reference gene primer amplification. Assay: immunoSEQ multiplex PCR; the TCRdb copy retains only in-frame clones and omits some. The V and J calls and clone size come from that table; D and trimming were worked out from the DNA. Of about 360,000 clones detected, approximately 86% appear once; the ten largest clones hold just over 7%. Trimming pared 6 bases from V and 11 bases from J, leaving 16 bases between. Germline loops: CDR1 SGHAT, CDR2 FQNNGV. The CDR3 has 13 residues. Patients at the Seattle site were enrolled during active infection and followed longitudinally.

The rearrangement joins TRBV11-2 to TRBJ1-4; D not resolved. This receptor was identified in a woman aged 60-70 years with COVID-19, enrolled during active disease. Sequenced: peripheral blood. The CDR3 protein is CASRPPGNLKLFF. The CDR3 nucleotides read TGTGCCAGCAGACCCCCCGGGAACCTGAAACTGTTTTTT.